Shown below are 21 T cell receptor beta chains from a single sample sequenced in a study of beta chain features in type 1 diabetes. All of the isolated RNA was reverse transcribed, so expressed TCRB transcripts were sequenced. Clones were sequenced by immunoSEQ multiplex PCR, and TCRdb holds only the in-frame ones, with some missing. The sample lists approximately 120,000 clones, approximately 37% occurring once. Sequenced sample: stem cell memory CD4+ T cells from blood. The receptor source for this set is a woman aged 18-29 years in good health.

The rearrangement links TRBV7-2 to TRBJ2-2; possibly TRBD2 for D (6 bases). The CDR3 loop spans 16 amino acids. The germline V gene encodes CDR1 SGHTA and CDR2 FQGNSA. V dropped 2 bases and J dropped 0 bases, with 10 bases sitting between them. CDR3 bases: TGTGCCAGCAGCTTATACCGACTAGCGAACACCGGGGAGCTGTTTTTT. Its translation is CASSLYRLANTGELFF.

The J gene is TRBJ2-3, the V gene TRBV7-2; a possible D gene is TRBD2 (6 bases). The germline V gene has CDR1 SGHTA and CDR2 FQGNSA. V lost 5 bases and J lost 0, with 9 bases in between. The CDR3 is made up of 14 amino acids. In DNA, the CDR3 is TGTGCCAGCAGCCCGGGACTGAGCACAGATACGCAGTATTTT. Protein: CASSPGLSTDTQYF.

The CDR3 DNA is TGTGCCAGCAGCTTATCTTTAGGACAGAGAGACAATGAGCAGTTCTTC. Encoded protein: CASSLSLGQRDNEQFF. The gene calls are TRBV7-9 and TRBJ2-1, with a tentative D call TRBD1 (6 bases). The CDR3 length is 16 residues. CDR1 SEHNR and CDR2 FQNEAQ come from the germline V gene (reference sequence). V lost 2 bases to trimming and J lost 5 bases, with 16 bases between them. The full variable domain, in which reference TRBV7-9 and TRBJ2-1 provide the parts outside the CDR3, is DTGVSQNPRHKITKRGQNVTFRCDPISEHNRLYWYRQTLGQGPEFLTYFQNEAQLEKSRLLSDRFSAERPKGSFSTLEIQRTEQGDSAMYLCASSLSLGQRDNEQFFGPGTRLTVL.

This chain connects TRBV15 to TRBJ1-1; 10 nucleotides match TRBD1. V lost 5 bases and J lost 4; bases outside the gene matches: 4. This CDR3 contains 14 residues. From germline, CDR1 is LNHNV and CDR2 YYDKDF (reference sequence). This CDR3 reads CATSWDRGVTEAFF. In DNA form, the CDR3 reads TGTGCCACCAGCTGGGACAGGGGTGTCACTGAAGCTTTCTTT.

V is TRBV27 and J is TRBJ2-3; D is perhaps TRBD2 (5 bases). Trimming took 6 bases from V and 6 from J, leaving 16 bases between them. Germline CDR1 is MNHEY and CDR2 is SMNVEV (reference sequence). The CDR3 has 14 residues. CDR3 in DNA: TGTGCCAGCAGCTTCGAGATTCTAGCTGATACGCAGTATTTT. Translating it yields CASSFEILADTQYF.

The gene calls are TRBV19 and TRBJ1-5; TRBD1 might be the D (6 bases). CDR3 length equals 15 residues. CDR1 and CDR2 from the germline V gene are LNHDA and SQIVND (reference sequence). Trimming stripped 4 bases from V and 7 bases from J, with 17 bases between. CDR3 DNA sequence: TGTGCCAGTAGTAAGGAGTCCCCAGACAGGCAGCCCCAGCATTTT. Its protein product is CASSKESPDRQPQHF.

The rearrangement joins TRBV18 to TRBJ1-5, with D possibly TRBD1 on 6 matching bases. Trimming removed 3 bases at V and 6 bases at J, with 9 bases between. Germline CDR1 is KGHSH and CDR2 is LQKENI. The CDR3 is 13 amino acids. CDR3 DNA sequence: TGTGCCAGCTCACCGGGGGGGGCTCAGCCCCAGCATTTT. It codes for CASSPGGAQPQHF.

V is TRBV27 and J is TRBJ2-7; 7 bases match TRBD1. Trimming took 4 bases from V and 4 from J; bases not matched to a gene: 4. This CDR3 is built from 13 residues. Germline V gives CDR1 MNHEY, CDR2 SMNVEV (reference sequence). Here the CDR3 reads CASSWVRGYEQYF. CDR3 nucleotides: TGTGCCAGCAGTTGGGTCAGGGGGTACGAGCAGTACTTC.

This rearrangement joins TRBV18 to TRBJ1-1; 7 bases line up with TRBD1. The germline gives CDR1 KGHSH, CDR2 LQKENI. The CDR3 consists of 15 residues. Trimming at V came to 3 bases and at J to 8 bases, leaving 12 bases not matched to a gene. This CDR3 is CASSPSPLATGEAFF. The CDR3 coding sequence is TGTGCCAGCTCACCTTCCCCTTTAGCGACAGGGGAAGCTTTCTTT. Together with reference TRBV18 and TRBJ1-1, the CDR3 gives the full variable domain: NAGVMQNPRHLVRRRGQEARLRCSPMKGHSHVYWYRQLPEEGLKFMVYLQKENIIDESGMPKERFSAEFPKEGPSILRIQQVVRGDSAAYFCASSPSPLATGEAFFGQGTRLTVV.

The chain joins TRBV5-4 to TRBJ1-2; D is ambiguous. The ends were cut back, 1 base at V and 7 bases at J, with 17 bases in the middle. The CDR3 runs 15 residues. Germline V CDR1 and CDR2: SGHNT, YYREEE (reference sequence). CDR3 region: CASSLMAPRSSGYTF. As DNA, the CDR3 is TGTGCCAGCAGCTTGATGGCCCCAAGATCGTCTGGCTACACCTTC.

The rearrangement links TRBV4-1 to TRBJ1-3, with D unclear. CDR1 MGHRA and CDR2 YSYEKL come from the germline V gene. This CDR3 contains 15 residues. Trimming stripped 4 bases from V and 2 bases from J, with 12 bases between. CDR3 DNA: TGCGCCAGCAGCCCCCCAGGCTTCGCTGGAAACACCATATATTTT. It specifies CASSPPGFAGNTIYF.

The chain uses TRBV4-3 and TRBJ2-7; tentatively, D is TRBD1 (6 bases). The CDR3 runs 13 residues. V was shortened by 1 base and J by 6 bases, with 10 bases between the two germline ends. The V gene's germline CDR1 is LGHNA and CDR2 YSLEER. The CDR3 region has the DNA TGCGCCAGCAGCCAAGGCGACAGGCGCGAGCAGTACTTC. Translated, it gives CASSQGDRREQYF.

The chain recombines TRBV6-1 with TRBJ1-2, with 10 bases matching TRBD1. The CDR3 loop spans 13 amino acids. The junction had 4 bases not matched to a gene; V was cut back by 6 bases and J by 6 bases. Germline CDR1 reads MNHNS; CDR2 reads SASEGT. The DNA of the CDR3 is TGTGCCAGCAGGCGGACAGGGGGGGATGGCTACACCTTC. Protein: CASRRTGGDGYTF.

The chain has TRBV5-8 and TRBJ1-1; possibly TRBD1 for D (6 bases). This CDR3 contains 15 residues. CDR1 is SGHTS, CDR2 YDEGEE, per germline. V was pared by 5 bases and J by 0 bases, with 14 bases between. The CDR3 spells CASSRRGAMNTEAFF. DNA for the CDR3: TGTGCCAGCAGTCGTCGGGGGGCGATGAACACTGAAGCTTTCTTT.

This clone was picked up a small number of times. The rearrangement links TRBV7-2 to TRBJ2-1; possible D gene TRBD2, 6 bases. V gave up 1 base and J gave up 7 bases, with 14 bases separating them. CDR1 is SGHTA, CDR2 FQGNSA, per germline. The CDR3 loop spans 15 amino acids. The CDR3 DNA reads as TGTGCCAGCAGCTTAGTTTCGGGAGTGAGGAATGAGCAGTTCTTC. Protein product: CASSLVSGVRNEQFF.

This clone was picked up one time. CDR3 sequence reads: CASSQWTGDYGYTF. The CDR3 coding sequence is TGTGCCAGCAGCCAATGGACAGGGGACTATGGCTACACCTTC. This chain links TRBV7-9 with TRBJ1-2; 9 bases line up with TRBD1. J lost 3 bases, V lost 5 bases, and 4 bases had no gene match. CDR3 length equals 14 residues. Germline V gives CDR1 SEHNR, CDR2 FQNEAQ (reference sequence).

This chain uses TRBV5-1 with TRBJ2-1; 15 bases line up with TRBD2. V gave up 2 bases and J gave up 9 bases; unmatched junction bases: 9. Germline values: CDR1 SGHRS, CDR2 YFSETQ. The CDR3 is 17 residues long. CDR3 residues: CASSFRTSGRASTEQFF. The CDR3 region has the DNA TGCGCCAGCAGCTTCCGGACTAGCGGGAGGGCCAGCACTGAGCAGTTCTTC.

The CDR3 sequence is CSAWTGAGNTIYF. In DNA, the CDR3 is TGCAGCGCCTGGACAGGAGCTGGAAACACCATATATTTT. The genes are TRBV29-1 and TRBJ1-3; 7 bases are a match to TRBD1. This CDR3 is 13 amino acids long. Trimming removed 7 bases from V and 2 bases from J; junction bases left unmatched: 5. Per the germline V gene, CDR1 is SQVTM and CDR2 is ANQGSEA.

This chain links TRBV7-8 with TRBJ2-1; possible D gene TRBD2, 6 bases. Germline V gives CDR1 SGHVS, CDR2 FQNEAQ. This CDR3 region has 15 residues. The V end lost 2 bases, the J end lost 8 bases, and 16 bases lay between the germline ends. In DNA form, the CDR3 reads TGTGCCAGCAGCTTATACGGTGCCGGGAGCGATGAGCAGTTCTTC. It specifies CASSLYGAGSDEQFF. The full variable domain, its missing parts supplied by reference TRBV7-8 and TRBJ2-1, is GAGVSQSPRYKVAKRGQDVALRCDPISGHVSLFWYQQALGQGPEFLTYFQNEAQLDKSGLPSDRFFAERPEGSVSTLKIQRTQQEDSAVYLCASSLYGAGSDEQFFGPGTRLTVL.

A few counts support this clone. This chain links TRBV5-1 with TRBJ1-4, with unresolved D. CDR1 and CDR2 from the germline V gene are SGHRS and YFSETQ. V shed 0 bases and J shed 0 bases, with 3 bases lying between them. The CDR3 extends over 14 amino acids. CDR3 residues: CASSLAATNEKLFF. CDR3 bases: TGCGCCAGCAGCTTGGCCGCAACTAATGAAAAACTGTTTTTT.

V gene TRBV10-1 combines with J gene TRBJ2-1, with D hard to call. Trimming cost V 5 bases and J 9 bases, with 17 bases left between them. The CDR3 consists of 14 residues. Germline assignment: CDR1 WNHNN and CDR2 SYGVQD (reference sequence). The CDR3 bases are TGCGCCAGCAGTCCGTCCTTAGCTGTCGGTGAGCAGTTCTTC. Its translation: CASSPSLAVGEQFF.